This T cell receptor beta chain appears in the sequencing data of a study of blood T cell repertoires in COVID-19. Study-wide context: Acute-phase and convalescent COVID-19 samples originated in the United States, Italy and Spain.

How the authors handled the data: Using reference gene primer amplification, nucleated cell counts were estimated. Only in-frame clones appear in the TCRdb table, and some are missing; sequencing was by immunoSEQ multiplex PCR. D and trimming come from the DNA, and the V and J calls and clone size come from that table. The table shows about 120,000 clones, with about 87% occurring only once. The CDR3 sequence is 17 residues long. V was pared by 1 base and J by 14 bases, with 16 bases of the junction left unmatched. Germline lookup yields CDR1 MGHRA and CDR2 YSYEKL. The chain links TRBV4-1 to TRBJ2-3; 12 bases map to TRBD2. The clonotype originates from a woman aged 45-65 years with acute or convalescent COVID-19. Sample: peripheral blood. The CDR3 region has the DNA TGCGCCAGCAGCCAAGTCCCCGGGACTAGCGGGCGCAGGTCAGGGTATTTT. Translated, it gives CASSQVPGTSGRRSGYF.